This T cell receptor (beta chain) was profiled in a study of blood T cells in healthy people across ages. The wider study: Using template switching, researchers captured about one barcoded beta molecule for each two T cells.

Germline values: CDR1 LGHDT, CDR2 YNNKEL (reference sequence). Between the trimmed V and J ends, which lost 4 bases and 2 bases, there was a span of 15 bases. The CDR3 spans 15 residues. The authors ran a second PCR of roughly 6 to 12 cycles using a sample-barcoded 5' primer and a J-beta primer mix. From the 5' RACE reads, TCRdb called clonotypes with MiXCR, one entry per CDR3 protein. Here the sample spans about 580,000 distinct CDR3 sequences, more than 45% being singletons. The study, taken as a whole, reports: Roughly linear age-related decline in beta diversity appeared, significant by age roughly 40. Diversity estimates drawn from one million T cells were deemed underestimates.

This clonotype showed up just a few times. What it binds is not known. Healthy Russian Caucasian donors spanned ages about 6 to 95 years. V is TRBV3-1 and J is TRBJ2-7, with D possibly matching TRBD2 (5 bases). The source material was blood. The sequence was obtained from a man older than 75 in good health. CDR3: CASSLVPRGTYEQYF. CDR3 DNA sequence: TGTGCCAGCAGCCTAGTGCCCCGAGGGACCTACGAGCAGTACTTC.